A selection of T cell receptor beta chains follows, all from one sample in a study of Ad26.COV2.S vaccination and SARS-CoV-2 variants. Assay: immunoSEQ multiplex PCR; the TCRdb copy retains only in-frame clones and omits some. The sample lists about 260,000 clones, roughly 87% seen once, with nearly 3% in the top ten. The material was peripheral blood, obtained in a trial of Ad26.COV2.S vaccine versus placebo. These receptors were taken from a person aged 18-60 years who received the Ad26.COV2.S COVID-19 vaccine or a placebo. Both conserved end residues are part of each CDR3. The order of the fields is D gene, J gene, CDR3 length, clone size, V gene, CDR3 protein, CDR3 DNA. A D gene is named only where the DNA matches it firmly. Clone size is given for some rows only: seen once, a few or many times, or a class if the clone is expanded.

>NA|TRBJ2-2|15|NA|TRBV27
CASRELAISTGELFF
TGTGCCAGCAGGGAACTAGCAATATCCACCGGGGAGCTGTTTTTT
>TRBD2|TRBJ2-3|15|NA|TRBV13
CASSSSGIGADTQYF
TGTGCCAGTAGCTCTAGCGGGATAGGGGCAGATACGCAGTATTTT
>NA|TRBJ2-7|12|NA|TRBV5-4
CASSFGGYEQYF
TGTGCCAGCAGCTTTGGGGGCTACGAGCAGTACTTC
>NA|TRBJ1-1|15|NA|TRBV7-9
CASSPYEDRNTEAFF
TGTGCCAGCAGCCCTTACGAGGACAGGAACACTGAAGCTTTCTTT
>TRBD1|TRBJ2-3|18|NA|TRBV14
CASSQALYRGRRGDTQYF
TGTGCCAGCAGCCAAGCCCTTTACAGGGGGCGACGCGGAGATACGCAGTATTTT
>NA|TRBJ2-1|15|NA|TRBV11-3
CASKYGALGRNEQFF
TGTGCCAGCAAATACGGGGCCCTAGGACGCAATGAGCAGTTCTTC
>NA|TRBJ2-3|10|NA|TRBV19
CPHRTDTQYF
TGTCCCCACCGCACAGATACGCAGTATTTT
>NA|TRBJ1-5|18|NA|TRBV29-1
CSDLGLTAGGTSNQPQHF
TGCAGCGACTTAGGTCTGACCGCGGGTGGGACTAGCAATCAGCCCCAGCATTTT
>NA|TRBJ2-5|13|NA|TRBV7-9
CASTGDNQETQYF
TGTGCCAGCACCGGGGACAACCAAGAGACCCAGTACTTC
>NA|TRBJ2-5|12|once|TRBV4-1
CASSQDFETQYF
TGCGCCAGCAGCCAAGATTTCGAGACCCAGTACTTC
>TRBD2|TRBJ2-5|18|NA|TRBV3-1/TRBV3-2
CASTSLGRQAGTSVTQYF
TGTGCCAGCACCTCCCTCGGGCGGCAGGCCGGGACTAGCGTTACCCAGTACTTC
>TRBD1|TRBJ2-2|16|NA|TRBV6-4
CASSRKGQGDTGELFF
TGTGCCAGCAGTAGGAAAGGACAGGGGGACACCGGGGAGCTGTTTTTT
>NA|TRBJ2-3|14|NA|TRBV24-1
CATSVTRSTDTQYF
TGTGCCACCAGTGTGACGAGGAGCACAGATACGCAGTATTTT
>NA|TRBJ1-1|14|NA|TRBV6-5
CASSYQDLNTEAFF
TGTGCCAGCAGTTACCAGGATCTGAACACTGAAGCTTTCTTT
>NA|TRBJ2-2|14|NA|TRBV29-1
CSVEGGQRTGELFF
TGCAGCGTTGAAGGAGGACAGAGGACCGGGGAGCTGTTTTTT
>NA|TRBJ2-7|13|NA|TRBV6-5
CASSYGGPYEQYF
TGTGCCAGCAGTTATGGGGGACCCTACGAGCAGTACTTC
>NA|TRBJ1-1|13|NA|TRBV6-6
CATTGGRSTEAFF
TGTGCCACCACTGGGGGTAGGTCCACTGAAGCTTTCTTT
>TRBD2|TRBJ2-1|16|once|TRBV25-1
CASSDPTSGNYNEQFF
TGTGCCAGCAGTGACCCTACTAGCGGTAACTACAATGAGCAGTTCTTC
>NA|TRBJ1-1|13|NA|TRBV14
CASSQVVIAEAFF
TGTGCCAGCAGCCAAGTCGTAATCGCTGAAGCTTTCTTT
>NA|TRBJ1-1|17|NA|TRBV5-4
CASSLARQIYMNTEAFF
TGTGCCAGCAGCTTGGCTCGGCAGATTTACATGAACACTGAAGCTTTCTTT
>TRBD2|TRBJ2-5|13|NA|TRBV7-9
CAARTSGQETQYF
TGTGCCGCAAGGACTAGCGGACAAGAGACCCAGTACTTC
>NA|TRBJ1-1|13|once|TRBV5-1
CASSLEVNTEAFF
TGCGCCAGCAGCTTGGAAGTGAACACTGAAGCTTTCTTT
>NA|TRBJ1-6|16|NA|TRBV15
CATSRLGTADYSPLHF
TGTGCCACCAGCAGGCTGGGGACGGCGGATTATTCACCCCTCCACTTT
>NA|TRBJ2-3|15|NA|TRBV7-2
CASSLSYSLTDTQYF
TGTGCCAGCAGCTTGTCTTATTCCCTCACAGATACGCAGTATTTT
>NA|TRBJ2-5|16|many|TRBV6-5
CASSYQTSDLQETQYF
TGTGCCAGCAGTTACCAGACTAGTGATCTTCAAGAGACCCAGTACTTC
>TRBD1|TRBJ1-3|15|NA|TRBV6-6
CASRPGTAPGNTIYF
TGTGCCAGCAGACCCGGGACAGCCCCTGGAAACACCATATATTTT
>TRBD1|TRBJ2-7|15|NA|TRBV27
CASSTKDRVGYEQYF
TGTGCCAGCAGCACAAAAGACAGGGTAGGCTACGAGCAGTACTTC
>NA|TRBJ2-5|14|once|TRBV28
CASSFEGWGETQYF
TGTGCCAGCAGTTTCGAAGGATGGGGAGAGACCCAGTACTTC
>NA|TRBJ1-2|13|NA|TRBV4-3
CASSQANGGGYTF
TGCGCCAGCAGCCAGGCCAATGGCGGGGGCTACACCTTC
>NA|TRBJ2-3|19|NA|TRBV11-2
CASSLVVSRARRPTDTQYF
TGTGCCAGCAGCTTAGTAGTTAGTAGAGCAAGACGGCCCACAGATACGCAGTATTTT
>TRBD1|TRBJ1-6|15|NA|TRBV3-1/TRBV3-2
CASSLAGTGGSPLHF
TGTGCCAGCAGCCTCGCCGGGACAGGGGGTTCACCCCTCCACTTT
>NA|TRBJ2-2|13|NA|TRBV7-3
CASSWDVPGELFF
TGTGCCAGCAGCTGGGACGTTCCCGGGGAGCTGTTTTTT
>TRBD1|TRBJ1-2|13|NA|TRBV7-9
CGSGTANNYGYTF
TGTGGGTCCGGGACAGCTAATAACTATGGCTACACCTTC
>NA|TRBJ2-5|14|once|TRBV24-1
CATSRGGGPETQYF
TGTGCCACCAGTCGTGGGGGGGGGCCTGAGACCCAGTACTTC
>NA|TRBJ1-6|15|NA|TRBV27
CASSSQTVHNSPLHF
TGTGCCAGCAGTTCCCAGACAGTCCATAATTCACCCCTCCACTTT
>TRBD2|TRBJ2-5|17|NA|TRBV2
CASSEITSGRLQETQYF
TGTGCCAGCAGTGAGATTACTAGCGGGAGACTCCAAGAGACCCAGTACTTC
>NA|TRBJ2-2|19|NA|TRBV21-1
CASSKAPGLAGGNTGELFF
TGTGCTAGCAGCAAAGCTCCGGGACTAGCGGGGGGGAACACCGGGGAGCTGTTTTTT
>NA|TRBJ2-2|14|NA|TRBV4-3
CASSQDRGTGELFF
TGCGCCAGCAGCCAAGATAGGGGGACCGGGGAGCTGTTTTTT
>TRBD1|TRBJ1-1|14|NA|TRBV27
CASSFRDRVPEAFF
TGTGCCAGCAGCTTCCGGGACAGGGTCCCTGAAGCTTTCTTT
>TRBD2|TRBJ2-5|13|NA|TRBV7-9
CASNRLAQETQYF
TGTGCCAGCAACAGACTAGCGCAAGAGACCCAGTACTTC
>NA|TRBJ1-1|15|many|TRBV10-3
CAISDLMGENTEAFF
TGTGCCATCAGTGACCTGATGGGGGAGAACACTGAAGCTTTCTTT
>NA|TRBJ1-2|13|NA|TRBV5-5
CASSPDLSYGYTF
TGTGCCAGCAGCCCGGACCTCTCCTATGGCTACACCTTC
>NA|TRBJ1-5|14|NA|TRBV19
CASSRDSSNQPQHF
TGTGCCAGTAGCCGGGACTCTAGCAATCAGCCCCAGCATTTT
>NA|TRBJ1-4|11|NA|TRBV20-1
CSVPRVAKLFF
TGCAGCGTACCCCGGGTTGCAAAACTGTTTTTT
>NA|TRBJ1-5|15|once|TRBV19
CASSTVSHYNQPQHF
TGTGCCAGTAGTACCGTTTCGCACTACAATCAGCCCCAGCATTTT
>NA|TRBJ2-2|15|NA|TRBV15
CATSRREGPTGELFF
TGTGCCACCAGCAGACGCGAGGGCCCCACCGGGGAGCTGTTTTTT
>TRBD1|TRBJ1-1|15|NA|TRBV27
CASSFRTGFYTEAFF
TGTGCCAGCAGTTTTCGGACAGGGTTTTACACTGAAGCTTTCTTT
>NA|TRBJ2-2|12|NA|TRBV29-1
CSVRLLLGELFF
TGCAGCGTTCGTTTACTACTCGGGGAGCTGTTTTTT
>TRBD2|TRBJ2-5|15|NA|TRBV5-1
CASSPTSGSGETQYF
TGCGCCAGCAGCCCTACTAGCGGGTCGGGGGAGACCCAGTACTTC
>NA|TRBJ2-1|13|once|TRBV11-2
CASSLAFYNEQFF
TGTGCCAGCAGCTTAGCCTTCTACAATGAGCAGTTCTTC
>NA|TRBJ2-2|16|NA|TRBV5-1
CASSLAGGKDTGELFF
TGCGCCAGCAGCTTGGCCGGAGGGAAGGACACCGGGGAGCTGTTTTTT
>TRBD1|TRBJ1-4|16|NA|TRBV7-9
CASSFNRGRTNEKLFF
TGTGCCAGCAGCTTTAACAGGGGGCGAACTAATGAAAAACTGTTTTTT
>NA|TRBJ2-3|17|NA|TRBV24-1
CATSDPSQGTYTDTQYF
TGTGCCACCAGTGATCCTTCACAGGGGACTTACACAGATACGCAGTATTTT
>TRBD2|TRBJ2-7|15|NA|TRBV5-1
CASSRTSGGADEQYF
TGCGCCAGCAGCCGGACTAGCGGGGGGGCCGACGAGCAGTACTTC
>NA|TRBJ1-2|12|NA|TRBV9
CASSVGGNGYTF
TGTGCCAGCAGCGTAGGCGGGAATGGCTACACCTTC
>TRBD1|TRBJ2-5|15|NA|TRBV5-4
CASSPVGTDQETQYF
TGTGCCAGCAGCCCGGTCGGGACAGACCAAGAGACCCAGTACTTC
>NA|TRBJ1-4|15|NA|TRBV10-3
CAIGDKGGTSEKLFF
TGTGCCATCGGGGACAAGGGAGGTACCAGTGAAAAACTGTTTTTT
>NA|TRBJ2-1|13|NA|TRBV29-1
CSVVELAGNEQFF
TGCAGCGTTGTAGAATTAGCTGGCAATGAGCAGTTCTTC
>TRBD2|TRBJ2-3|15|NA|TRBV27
CASSFAGGRVDTQYF
TGTGCCAGCAGTTTCGCGGGGGGGCGGGTAGATACGCAGTATTTT